This T cell receptor (beta chain) comes out of a study of human T cells and chemical hapten exposure (dated by TCRdb to the early 2020s). With regard to the full study: For sensitization, 2% DPC in acetone was applied to an approximately 2 cm by approximately 2 cm area of upper inner arm skin. The study tracked peripheral blood TCR repertoire changes in vivo during primary and secondary sensitization to the hapten diphenylcyclopropenone (DPC) in alopecia patients. Patch testing was done on the upper back using Finn chambers containing 0.01% DPC, and results were scored after 6 days according to International Contact Dermatitis Research Group standards. Blood samples were taken from patients before sensitization (week 0) and then at 2, 6 and about 24 weeks after DPC sensitization. Throughout the study period of 20 to 25 weeks, patients also received therapeutic DPC doses to the scalp every week. Blood for TCR sequencing was provided by twenty-nine alopecia patients at one to four time points (pre-sensitization, 2, 6 and 24 weeks). Libraries were combined into a pool for sequencing, and differences in TCR yield between samples came mainly from small differences in library volumes within the pool. The mostly female patient cohort included alopecia areata with under or over 50% scalp involvement, alopecia totalis and alopecia universalis. On the study overall, not on this receptor specifically: No change with DPC sensitization was found in the number of TCRs above 1 in 1000 frequency, and no evidence of global repertoire structure alterations was found. Because every patient had alopecia, a presumed autoimmune disease, the patients' immune response might differ from that of healthy individuals. After repeated subsampling, the strength of the expansion versus patch-test correlation and the threshold at which it became significant changed. Expanded TCRs formed significantly more large CDR3 similarity clusters than pre-sensitization or healthy control sets, consistent with antigen-driven responses. The number of PT1 expanded TCRs positively correlated with patch test score, significant at thresholds 8, 16 and 32 but not 4.

Read against the paper, the sample's time point label means: patch test 3, about 24 weeks after DPC sensitization. The sample's treatment or condition label, in plain terms: therapeutic diphenylcyclopropenone sensitization with weekly scalp DPC. Blood at each patch-test visit was drawn before the patch test was applied. To be eligible, patients had to be aged 18 to 70, diagnosed with alopecia and judged suitable for DPC therapy, while pregnant patients were excluded. Total RNA was isolated from unfractionated whole blood collected in Tempus Blood RNA tubes. In regard to this clonotype: Its recognized antigen is unknown. No base qualities exist here, and no much larger clone lies one base off it.

Libraries were constructed by RACE. Sequencing took place on a NextSeq 500. Library preparation attached unique molecular identifiers to individual cDNA molecules for quantitative, reproducible TCR counting. From each blood RNA sample, both TCR alpha and TCR beta chains were sequenced. The study's processing was this. The median number of TCRs per sample was some 100,000, ranging from about 23,224 to 690,600. V, J and CDR3 annotation of the TCR reads was carried out using the Decombinator software suite. Every sample was subsampled to the same number of TCRs (28,000) for the PS versus PT1 abundance plots. TCRs were defined as expanded if absent before sensitization and observed at least eight times at the 2-week time point. TCRdb itself trimmed the public reads at Q25 with fastp, ran MiXCR and retained productive beta chains. Identical CDR3 proteins give one entry, which carries the most common genes and DNA. TCRdb, not the authors, supplied the V and J calls. This sample has roughly 150,000 distinct CDR3 sequences in its table, and approximately 30% of those were observed once. Jointly, the top ten make up roughly 2.2% of the sample.

Looking up the germline V gene yields CDR1 SGHAT and CDR2 FQNNGV. CDR3 length: 15 amino acids, cysteine to phenylalanine. Of all the DNA, just the CDR3 is kept, 45 bases in frame from base 1. V is cut by 6 bases and J by 2 bases, and the space between the germline ends is 13 bases. The source is a woman between 18 and 29 years old with alopecia areata. Some clones in this sample may be carry-over from other donors' samples. The chain links TRBV11-2 with TRBJ2-2; TRBD2 is perhaps the D gene, given 5 matching bases. Specimen: whole blood, collected in connection with sensitization to the hapten diphenylcyclopropenone (DPC). The DNA sequence is TGTGCCAGCAGGGAACCGGGATTTAACACCGGGGAGCTGTTTTTT. It translates as CASREPGFNTGELFF.